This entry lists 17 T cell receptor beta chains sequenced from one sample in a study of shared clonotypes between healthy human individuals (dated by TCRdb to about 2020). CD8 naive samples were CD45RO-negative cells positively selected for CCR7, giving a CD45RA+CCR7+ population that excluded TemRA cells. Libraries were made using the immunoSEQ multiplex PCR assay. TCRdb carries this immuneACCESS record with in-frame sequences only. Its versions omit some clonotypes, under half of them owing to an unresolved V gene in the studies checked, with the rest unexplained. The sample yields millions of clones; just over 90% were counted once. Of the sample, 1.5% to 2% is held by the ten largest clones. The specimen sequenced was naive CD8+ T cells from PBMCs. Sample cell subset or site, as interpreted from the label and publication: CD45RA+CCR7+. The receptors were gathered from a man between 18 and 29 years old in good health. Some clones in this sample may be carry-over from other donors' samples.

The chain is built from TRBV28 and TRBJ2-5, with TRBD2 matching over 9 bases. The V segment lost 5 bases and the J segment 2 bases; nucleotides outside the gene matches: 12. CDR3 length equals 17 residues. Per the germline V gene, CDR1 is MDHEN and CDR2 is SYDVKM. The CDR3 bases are TGTGCCAGCAGTCTTTGGCGGGAGGGCCGGGGGCAAGAGACCCAGTACTTC. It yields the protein CASSLWREGRGQETQYF.

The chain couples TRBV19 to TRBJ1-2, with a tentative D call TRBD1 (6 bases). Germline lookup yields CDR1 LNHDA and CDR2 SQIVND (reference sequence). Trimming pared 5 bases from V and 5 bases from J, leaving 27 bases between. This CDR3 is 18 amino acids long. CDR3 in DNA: TGTGCCAGTAGTGTCCCGACAGGTAGCCCCGTCTGGTTATATGGCTACACCTTC. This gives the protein CASSVPTGSPVWLYGYTF.

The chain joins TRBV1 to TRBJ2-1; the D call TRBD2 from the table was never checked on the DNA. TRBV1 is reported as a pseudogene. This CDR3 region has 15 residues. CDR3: CTSSPGGGTYNEQFF. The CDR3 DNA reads TGCACCAGCAGCCCTGGGGGAGGTACCTACAATGAGCAGTTCTTC.

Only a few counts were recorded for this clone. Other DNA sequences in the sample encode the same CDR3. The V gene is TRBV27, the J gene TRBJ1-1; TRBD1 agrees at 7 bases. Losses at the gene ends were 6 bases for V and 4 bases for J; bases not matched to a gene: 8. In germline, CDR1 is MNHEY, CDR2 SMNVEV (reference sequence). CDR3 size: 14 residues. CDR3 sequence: CASSVTGSGTEAFF. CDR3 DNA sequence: TGTGCCAGCAGCGTGACAGGGTCGGGCACTGAAGCTTTCTTT.

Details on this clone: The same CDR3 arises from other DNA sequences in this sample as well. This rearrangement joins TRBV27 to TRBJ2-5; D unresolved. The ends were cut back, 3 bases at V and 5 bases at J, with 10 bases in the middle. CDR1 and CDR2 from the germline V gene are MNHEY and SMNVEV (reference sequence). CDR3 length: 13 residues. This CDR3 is CASSLSRVETQYF. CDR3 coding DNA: TGTGCCAGCAGTTTGTCTAGGGTTGAGACCCAGTACTTC.

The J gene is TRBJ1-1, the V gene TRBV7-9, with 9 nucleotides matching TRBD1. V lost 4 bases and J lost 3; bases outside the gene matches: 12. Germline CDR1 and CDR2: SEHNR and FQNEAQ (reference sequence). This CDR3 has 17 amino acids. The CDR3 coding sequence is TGTGCCAGCAGCTCCCGATTCGGGACAGGGATTGACACTGAAGCTTTCTTT. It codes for CASSSRFGTGIDTEAFF.

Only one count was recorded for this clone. CDR3 nucleotide sequence: TGTGCCAGCAAGGATTTGGGGCGGGACACTGAAGCTTTCTTT. Encoded protein: CASKDLGRDTEAFF. V is TRBV27 and J is TRBJ1-1; tentative D call: TRBD1 (5 bases). The germline gives CDR1 MNHEY, CDR2 SMNVEV (reference sequence). V was shortened by 7 bases and J by 3 bases, with 15 bases between the two germline ends. The CDR3 has 14 residues.

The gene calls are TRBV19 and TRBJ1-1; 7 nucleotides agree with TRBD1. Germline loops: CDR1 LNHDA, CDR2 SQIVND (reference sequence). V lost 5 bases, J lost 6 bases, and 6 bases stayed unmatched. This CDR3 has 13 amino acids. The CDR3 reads CASSQTGVPEAFF. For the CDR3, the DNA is TGTGCCAGTAGTCAAACAGGGGTCCCTGAAGCTTTCTTT.

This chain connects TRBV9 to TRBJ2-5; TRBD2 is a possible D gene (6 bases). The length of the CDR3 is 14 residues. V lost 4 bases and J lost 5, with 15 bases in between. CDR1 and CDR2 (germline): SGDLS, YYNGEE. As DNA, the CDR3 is TGTGCCAGCAGCCCCCGTGGCGGGATTGAGACCCAGTACTTC. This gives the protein CASSPRGGIETQYF.

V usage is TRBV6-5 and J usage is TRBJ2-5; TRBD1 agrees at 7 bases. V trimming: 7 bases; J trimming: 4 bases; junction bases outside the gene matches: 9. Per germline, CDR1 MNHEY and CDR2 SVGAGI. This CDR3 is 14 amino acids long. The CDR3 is CASKPRAGGETQYF. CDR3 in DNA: TGTGCCAGCAAACCTCGGGCAGGGGGAGAGACCCAGTACTTC.

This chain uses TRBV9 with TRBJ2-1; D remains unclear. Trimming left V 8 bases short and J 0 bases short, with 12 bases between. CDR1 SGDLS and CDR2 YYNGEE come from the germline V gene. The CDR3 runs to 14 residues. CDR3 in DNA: TGTGCCAGTTGTGGCTTGCGCTCCTACAATGAGCAGTTCTTC. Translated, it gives CASCGLRSYNEQFF.

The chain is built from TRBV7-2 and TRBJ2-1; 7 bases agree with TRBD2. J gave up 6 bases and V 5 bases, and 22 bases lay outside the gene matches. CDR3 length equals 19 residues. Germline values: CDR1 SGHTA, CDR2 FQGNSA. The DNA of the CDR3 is TGTGCCAGCAGCCCCTCATCGGATTTTCTGCGGGAGTGGGCCAATGAGCAGTTCTTC. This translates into CASSPSSDFLREWANEQFF.

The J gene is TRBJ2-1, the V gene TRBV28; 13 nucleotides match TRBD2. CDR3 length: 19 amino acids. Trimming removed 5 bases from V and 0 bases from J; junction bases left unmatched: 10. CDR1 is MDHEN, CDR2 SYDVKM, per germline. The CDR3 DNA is TGTGCCAGCAGTCCCGGGACTAGCGGGATTGCAACCTCCTACAATGAGCAGTTCTTC. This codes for CASSPGTSGIATSYNEQFF.

The CDR3 coding sequence is TGTGCCAGCAGCTTACATTCGGCTAGCTCCTACAATGAGCAGTTCTTC. Amino acids: CASSLHSASSYNEQFF. The V call is TRBV11-2, the J call TRBJ2-1; the D is unclear. The CDR3 is made up of 16 amino acids. V was cut by 2 bases and J by 0 bases, with 11 bases left in between. The germline gives CDR1 SGHAT, CDR2 FQNNGV.

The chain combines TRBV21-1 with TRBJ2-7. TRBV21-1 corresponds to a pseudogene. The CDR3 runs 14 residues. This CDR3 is CASSDRDGNGEQYF. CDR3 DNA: TGTGCCAGCAGCGACCGGGACGGAAACGGCGAGCAGTACTTC.

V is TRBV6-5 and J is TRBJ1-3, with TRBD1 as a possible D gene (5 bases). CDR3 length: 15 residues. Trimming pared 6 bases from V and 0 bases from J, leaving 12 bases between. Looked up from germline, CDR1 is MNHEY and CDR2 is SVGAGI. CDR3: CASSPYDSSGNTIYF. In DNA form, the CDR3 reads TGTGCCAGCAGCCCGTATGACAGCTCTGGAAACACCATATATTTT.

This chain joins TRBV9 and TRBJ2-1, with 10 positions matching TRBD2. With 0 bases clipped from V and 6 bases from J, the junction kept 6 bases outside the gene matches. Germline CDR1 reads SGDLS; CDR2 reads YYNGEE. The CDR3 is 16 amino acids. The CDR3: CASSVGASGSFNEQFF. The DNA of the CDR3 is TGTGCCAGCAGCGTAGGGGCTAGCGGGAGTTTCAATGAGCAGTTCTTC.